These 5 T cell receptor beta chains originate from one sample sequenced in a study of blood T cell repertoires in COVID-19. The repertoire was sequenced with immunoSEQ multiplex PCR; TCRdb's copy has only in-frame clones and lacks some. This sample has 350,000 to 500,000 clones, with about 90% found just once. The sample comprised peripheral blood. The source is a man between 18 and 29 years old with COVID-19, enrolled during active disease.

This chain links TRBV7-9 with TRBJ2-3; 11 nucleotides agree with TRBD2. The germline CDR1 and CDR2 sequences are SEHNR and FQNEAQ (reference sequence). The CDR3 consists of 16 residues. Trimming cost V 1 base and J 2 bases; bases outside gene matches: 2. CDR3 sequence (DNA): TGTGCCAGCAGCTTAGGTAGCGGGGGGGTCACAGATACGCAGTATTTT. Translating it yields CASSLGSGGVTDTQYF.

The chain carries TRBV5-1 and TRBJ2-3, with 8 bases that match TRBD2. The CDR3 length is 14 residues. The V gene end was trimmed by 2 bases and the J gene end by 3 bases; junction bases not matched to a gene: 2. From germline, CDR1 is SGHRS and CDR2 YFSETQ. CDR3: CASSLREGTDTQYF. Here the CDR3 DNA reads TGCGCCAGCAGCTTACGGGAGGGTACAGATACGCAGTATTTT. Supplemented by reference TRBV5-1 and TRBJ2-3, the full variable domain reads KAGVTQTPRYLIKTRGQQVTLSCSPISGHRSVSWYQQTPGQGLQFLFEYFSETQRNKGNFPGRFSGRQFSNSRSEMNVSTLELGDSALYLCASSLREGTDTQYFGPGTRLTVL.

The CDR3 DNA is TGTGCCAGCAGCCGCGGACAGGGCACGGAGACCCAGTACTTC. As protein: CASSRGQGTETQYF. V and J are TRBV7-8 and TRBJ2-5; 8 bases map to TRBD1. This CDR3 is built from 14 residues. The trim removed 5 bases at V and 5 bases at J, leaving 7 bases unmatched. Germline loops: CDR1 SGHVS, CDR2 FQNEAQ. The variable domain in full, with the rest retrieved from reference TRBV7-8 and TRBJ2-5, is GAGVSQSPRYKVAKRGQDVALRCDPISGHVSLFWYQQALGQGPEFLTYFQNEAQLDKSGLPSDRFFAERPEGSVSTLKIQRTQQEDSAVYLCASSRGQGTETQYFGPGTRLLVL.

CDR3 residues: CASSLRAVQETQYF. The CDR3 DNA sequence: TGTGCCAGCAGTTTGAGGGCAGTTCAAGAGACCCAGTACTTC. The rearrangement uses TRBV28 and TRBJ2-5; possible D gene TRBD2, 5 bases. The V end lost 3 bases, the J end lost 2 bases, and 10 bases lay between the germline ends. Per germline, CDR1 MDHEN and CDR2 SYDVKM. This CDR3 spans 14 amino acids.

CDR3 DNA sequence: TGTGCCAGCAGCTTAGGGACAGGCGAAAACATTCAGTACTTC. Amino acids: CASSLGTGENIQYF. The V call is TRBV5-8, the J call TRBJ2-4, with 8 bases identical to TRBD1. Losses at the gene ends were 2 bases for V and 5 bases for J; bases not matched to a gene: 3. This CDR3 has 14 amino acids. Germline V CDR1 and CDR2: SGHTS, YDEGEE.